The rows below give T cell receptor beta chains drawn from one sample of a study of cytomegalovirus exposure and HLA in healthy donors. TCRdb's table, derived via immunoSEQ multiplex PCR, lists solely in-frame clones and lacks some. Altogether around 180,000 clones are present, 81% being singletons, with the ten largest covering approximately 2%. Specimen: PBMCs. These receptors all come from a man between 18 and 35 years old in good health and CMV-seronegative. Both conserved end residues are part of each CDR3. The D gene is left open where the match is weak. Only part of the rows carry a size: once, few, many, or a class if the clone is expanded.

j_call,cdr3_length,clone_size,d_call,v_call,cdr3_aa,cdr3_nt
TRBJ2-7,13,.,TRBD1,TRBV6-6,CAGGKTGTYEQYF,TGTGCCGGCGGAAAGACAGGGACCTACGAGCAGTACTTC
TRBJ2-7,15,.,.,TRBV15,CATSRDMQENYEQYF,TGTGCCACCAGCAGAGATATGCAGGAAAACTACGAGCAGTACTTC
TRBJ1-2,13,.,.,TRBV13,CASSLQGTGGYTF,TGTGCCAGCAGCTTACAGGGGACGGGAGGCTACACCTTC
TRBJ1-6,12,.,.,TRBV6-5,CASSTRVSPLHF,TGTGCCAGCAGTACACGGGTTTCACCCCTCCACTTT
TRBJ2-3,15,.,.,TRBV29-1,CSVDTSGVTADTQYF,TGCAGCGTTGATACTTCAGGGGTGACGGCAGATACGCAGTATTTT
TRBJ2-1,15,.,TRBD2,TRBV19,CASSIASGQYNEQFF,TGTGCCAGTAGTATAGCTAGCGGACAATACAATGAGCAGTTCTTC
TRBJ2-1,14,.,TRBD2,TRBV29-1,CSVDRLAGDNQQFF,TGCAGCGTTGATCGTCTAGCGGGAGATAATCAGCAGTTCTTC
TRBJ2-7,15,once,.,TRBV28,CASSLGVASRYEQYF,TGTGCCAGCAGTTTAGGTGTAGCGAGCCGCTACGAGCAGTACTTC
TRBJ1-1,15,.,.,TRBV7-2,CASSLVGVRNTEAFF,TGTGCCAGCAGCTTAGTCGGGGTGAGGAACACTGAAGCTTTCTTT
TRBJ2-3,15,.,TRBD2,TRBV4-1,CASSRRAGGTDTQYF,TGCGCCAGCAGCCGTAGAGCGGGGGGAACAGATACGCAGTATTTT
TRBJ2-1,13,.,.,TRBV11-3,CASSESSYNEQFF,TGTGCCAGCAGCGAGAGCTCCTACAATGAGCAGTTCTTC
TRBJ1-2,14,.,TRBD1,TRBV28,CASRLTGHRYGYTF,TGTGCCAGCAGATTGACAGGGCATCGCTATGGCTACACCTTC
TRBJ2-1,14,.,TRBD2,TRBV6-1,CASTPGGRYNEQFF,TGTGCCAGCACTCCGGGGGGTCGATACAATGAGCAGTTCTTC
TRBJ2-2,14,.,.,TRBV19,CASRAVGDTGELFF,TGTGCCAGTAGGGCCGTAGGGGACACCGGGGAGCTGTTTTTT
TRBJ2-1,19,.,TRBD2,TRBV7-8,CASSSQRIRGLAGGHEQFF,TGTGCCAGCAGCTCCCAAAGGATCCGAGGTCTAGCGGGAGGCCATGAGCAGTTCTTC
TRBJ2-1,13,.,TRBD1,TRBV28,CASSLPRDREQFF,TGTGCCAGCAGTTTGCCCCGGGACAGGGAGCAGTTCTTC
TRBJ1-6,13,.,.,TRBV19,CASRGAHNSPLHF,TGTGCCAGTAGGGGGGCCCATAATTCACCCCTCCACTTT
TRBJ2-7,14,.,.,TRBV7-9,CASSSRDTLYEQYF,TGTGCCAGCAGCTCTCGGGACACACTCTACGAGCAGTACTTC
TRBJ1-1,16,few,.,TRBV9,CASSPLGQRLNTEAFF,TGTGCCAGCAGCCCCCTAGGACAGAGATTAAACACTGAAGCTTTCTTT
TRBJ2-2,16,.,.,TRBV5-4,CASSQYDSPNTGELFF,TGTGCCAGCAGCCAGTACGACAGCCCGAACACCGGGGAGCTGTTTTTT
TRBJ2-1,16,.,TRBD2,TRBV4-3,CASSQVPAGGYNEQFF,TGCGCCAGCAGCCAAGTGCCAGCGGGGGGTTACAATGAGCAGTTCTTC
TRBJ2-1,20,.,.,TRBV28,CASSLSNSRFLTVSYNEQFF,TGTGCCAGCAGTTTATCCAATTCCCGCTTTTTAACGGTGAGCTACAATGAGCAGTTCTTC
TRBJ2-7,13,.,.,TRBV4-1,CASSLSPLYEQYF,TGCGCCAGCAGCCTATCCCCCTTGTACGAGCAGTACTTC
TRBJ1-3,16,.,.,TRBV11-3,CASSSPAAGPGNTIYF,TGTGCCAGCAGCTCCCCTGCGGCGGGCCCTGGAAACACCATATATTTT
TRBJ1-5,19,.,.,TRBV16,CASSQTGPLGGIISQPQHF,TGTGCCAGCAGCCAGACCGGGCCCCTGGGGGGGATAATAAGTCAGCCCCAGCATTTT
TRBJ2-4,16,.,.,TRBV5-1,CASSSKTDITKNIQYF,TGCGCCAGCAGCTCTAAAACGGACATAACCAAAAACATTCAGTACTTC
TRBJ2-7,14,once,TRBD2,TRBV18,CASSPSGGAYEQYF,TGTGCCAGCTCACCCTCCGGGGGGGCCTACGAGCAGTACTTC
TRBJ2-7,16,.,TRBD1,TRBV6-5,CASSYSGQGGFHEQYF,TGTGCCAGCAGTTACTCGGGACAGGGTGGATTCCACGAGCAGTACTTC
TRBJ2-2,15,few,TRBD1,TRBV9,CASSAGDRDTGELFF,TGTGCCAGCAGCGCGGGGGACAGGGACACCGGGGAGCTGTTTTTT
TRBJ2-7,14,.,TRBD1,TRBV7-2,CASSARDSSYEQYF,TGTGCCAGCAGCGCTCGGGACAGCTCCTACGAGCAGTACTTC
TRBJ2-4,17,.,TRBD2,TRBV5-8,CASSSGLAGSAKNIQYF,TGTGCCAGCAGCTCGGGACTAGCGGGGTCCGCCAAAAACATTCAGTACTTC
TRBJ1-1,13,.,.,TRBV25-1,CASKGGARTEAFF,TGTGCCTCAAAGGGGGGGGCTCGGACTGAAGCTTTCTTT
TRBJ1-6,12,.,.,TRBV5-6,CASSSDNSPLHF,TGTGCCAGCAGCTCCGATAATTCACCCCTCCACTTT
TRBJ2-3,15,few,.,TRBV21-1,CASSSRTGTTDTQYF,TGTGCCAGCAGCTCCCGGACAGGAACAACAGATACGCAGTATTTT
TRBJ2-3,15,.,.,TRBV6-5,CASSSGSYPWGTQYF,TGTGCCAGCAGTTCGGGGTCTTACCCGTGGGGTACGCAGTATTTT
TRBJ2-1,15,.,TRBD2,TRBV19,CASSTLAESYNEQFF,TGTGCCAGTAGTACACTAGCGGAGTCCTACAATGAGCAGTTCTTC
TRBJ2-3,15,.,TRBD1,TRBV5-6,CASTLTGGPADTQYF,TGTGCCAGCACCCTGACAGGGGGCCCCGCAGATACGCAGTATTTT
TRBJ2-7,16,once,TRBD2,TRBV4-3,CASSQVTGTSGYEQYF,TGCGCCAGCAGCCAAGTGACCGGGACTAGCGGCTACGAGCAGTACTTC
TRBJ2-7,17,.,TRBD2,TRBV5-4,CASSQGLAGGAAYEQYF,TGTGCCAGCAGCCAGGGACTAGCGGGAGGAGCGGCCTACGAGCAGTACTTC
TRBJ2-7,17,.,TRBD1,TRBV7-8,CASSLVGRGTGWYEQYF,TGTGCCAGCAGCTTAGTCGGCAGGGGGACAGGGTGGTACGAGCAGTACTTC
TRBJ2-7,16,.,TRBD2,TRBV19,CASSTRASGAPYEQYF,TGTGCCAGTAGTACCCGCGCTAGCGGGGCTCCCTACGAGCAGTACTTC
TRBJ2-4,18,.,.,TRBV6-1,CASSATKVAPLAKNIQYF,TGTGCCAGCAGTGCGACTAAAGTCGCACCTTTAGCCAAAAACATTCAGTACTTC
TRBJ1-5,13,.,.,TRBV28,CASRQDYNQPQHF,TGTGCCAGCAGACAGGATTACAATCAGCCCCAGCATTTT
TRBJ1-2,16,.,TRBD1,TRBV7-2,CASSLGPSSTGNGYTF,TGTGCCAGCAGCTTGGGTCCCTCCTCGACAGGGAACGGCTACACCTTC
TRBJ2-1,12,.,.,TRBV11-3,CASRGSGNEQFF,TGTGCCAGCAGGGGAAGCGGCAATGAGCAGTTCTTC
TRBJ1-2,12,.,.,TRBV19,CASSPGRYGYTF,TGTGCCAGTAGCCCGGGAAGGTATGGCTACACCTTC
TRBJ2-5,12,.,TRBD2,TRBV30,CAWLAGRETQYF,TGTGCCTGGCTAGCGGGTAGGGAGACCCAGTACTTC
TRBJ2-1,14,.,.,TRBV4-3,CASSQDRVWNEQFF,TGCGCCAGCAGCCAAGATCGCGTGTGGAATGAGCAGTTCTTC
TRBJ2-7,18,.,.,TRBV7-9,CSSNILAASDNTPGEQYF,TGTTCCAGCAACATCCTGGCCGCTAGCGACAATACCCCGGGGGAGCAGTACTTC
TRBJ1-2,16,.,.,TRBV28,CASSSQGTDYLGGYTF,TGTGCCAGCAGTTCCCAGGGGACCGACTATTTGGGTGGCTACACCTTC
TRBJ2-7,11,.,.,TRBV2,CASRQPEEQYF,TGTGCCAGCAGACAGCCTGAGGAGCAGTACTTC
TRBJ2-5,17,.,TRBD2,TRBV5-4,CASSPFAASGGRETQYF,TGTGCCAGCAGCCCTTTCGCGGCTAGCGGGGGTCGAGAGACCCAGTACTTC